Listed below are T cell receptor beta chains from one sample, sequenced in a study of Graves' ophthalmopathy and Graves' hyperthyroidism. In TCRdb, the multiplex PCR reads were re-called with MiXCR into one record per CDR3 protein. Of about 400,000 distinct CDR3 sequences listed, approximately 21% were seen once; the top ten hold more than 2.5%. Sequences were obtained from peripheral blood. The receptors come from a woman aged 18-29 years with stable Graves' hyperthyroidism. The CDR3 runs from the conserved cysteine through the conserved F or W. The D gene is left open where the match is weak. Not all rows give a size; the values are once, few, many and, for expanded clones, a class.

>TRBD1|TRBV6-1|TRBJ2-2|many
TGTGCCAGTAAACAGGGGTCGATGGTCGGGGAGCTGTTTTTT
CASKQGSMVGELFF
>-|TRBV28|TRBJ1-6|-
TGTGCCAGCAGGACCTGGGGGGGGCAATATAATTCACCCCTCCACTTT
CASRTWGGQYNSPLHF
>-|TRBV6-2/TRBV6-3|TRBJ1-5|many
TGTGCCAGCACCAATAGCAATCAGCCCCAGCATTTT
CASTNSNQPQHF
>-|TRBV10-3|TRBJ2-7|many
TGTGCCATCAGCGGGGGACAGATCTCCTACGAGCAGTACTTC
CAISGGQISYEQYF
>TRBD1|TRBV19|TRBJ2-4|-
TGTGCCAGTAGTAAAAGGGACAGGGGGAGCCAAAACATTAAGTACTTC
CASSKRDRGSQNIKYF
>-|TRBV6-1|TRBJ2-7|many
TGTGCCAGCAGTAGTAGCGGATATGCCTACGAGCAGTACTTC
CASSSSGYAYEQYF
>TRBD1|TRBV6-5|TRBJ1-2|many
TGTGCCAGCAGTTCCGAAGGGGCGACAGGGTTAAATGGCTACACCTTC
CASSSEGATGLNGYTF
>-|TRBV7-9|TRBJ1-2|many
TGTGCCAGCGGCGAAAACTATGGCTACACCTTC
CASGENYGYTF
>TRBD2|TRBV20-1|TRBJ2-5|many
TGCAGTGCTAGGGAGGGACTAGCGGGGGGCCAAGAGACCCAGTACTTC
CSAREGLAGGQETQYF
>-|TRBV12-3/TRBV12-4|TRBJ2-7|-
TGTGCCAGCAGTTTAGGGGACACCACAATACCCTCCGAGCAGTACTTC
CASSLGDTTIPSEQYF
>-|TRBV9|TRBJ1-5|many
TGTGCCAGCAGCCCCGCGGCTGATTATAGCAATCAGCCCCAGCATTTT
CASSPAADYSNQPQHF
>TRBD2|TRBV20-1|TRBJ2-7|-
TGCAGTGGGGGACTAGCGGACTACGAGCAGTACTTC
CSGGLADYEQYF
>-|TRBV30|TRBJ1-1|many
TGTGCCTGGGGCAGGGTAGTTACTGAAGCTTTCTTT
CAWGRVVTEAFF